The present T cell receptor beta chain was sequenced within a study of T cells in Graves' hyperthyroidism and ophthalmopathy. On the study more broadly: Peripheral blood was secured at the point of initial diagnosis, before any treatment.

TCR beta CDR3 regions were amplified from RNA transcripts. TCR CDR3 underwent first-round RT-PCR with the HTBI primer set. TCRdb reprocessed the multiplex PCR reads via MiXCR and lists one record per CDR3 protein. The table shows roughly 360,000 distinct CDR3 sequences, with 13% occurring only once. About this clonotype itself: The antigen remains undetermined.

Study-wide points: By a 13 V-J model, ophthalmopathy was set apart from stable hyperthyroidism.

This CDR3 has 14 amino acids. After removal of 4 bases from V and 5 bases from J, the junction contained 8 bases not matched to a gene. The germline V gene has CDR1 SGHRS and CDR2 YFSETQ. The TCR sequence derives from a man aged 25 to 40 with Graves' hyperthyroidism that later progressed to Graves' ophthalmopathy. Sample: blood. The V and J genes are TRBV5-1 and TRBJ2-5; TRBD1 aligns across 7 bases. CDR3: CASSATGTAETQYF. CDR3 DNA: TGCGCCAGCAGCGCAACTGGGACAGCGGAGACCCAGTACTTC.